These 12 T cell receptor beta chains were all obtained from the same sample, sequenced in a study of T cell responses to AZD1222 COVID-19 vaccine. TCRdb's copy holds only in-frame clones and misses some; the assay was immunoSEQ multiplex PCR. The data contain some 140,000 clones, 85% to 90% of them seen just once; the ten biggest clones take up 5.5%. The sample here was peripheral blood, taken on day 0 of MenACWY control vaccination. These receptors all stem from an adult in good health.

CDR3 bases: TGTGCCAGCAGCTTGAGACCGGGACAGGGGGCGCGATATGGCTACACCTTC. Protein sequence: CASSLRPGQGARYGYTF. The genes are TRBV7-6 and TRBJ1-2, with 12 bases identical to TRBD1. Germline CDR1 and CDR2: SGHVS and FNYEAQ. V shed 3 bases, J shed 5 bases, and the junction held 10 bases outside the gene matches. The CDR3 is made up of 17 amino acids.

This chain connects TRBV6-2 or TRBV6-3 to TRBJ1-5, with 10 bases identical to TRBD1. Germline CDR1 and CDR2: MNHEY and SVGEGT. The CDR3 extends over 15 amino acids. With V trimmed by 4 bases and J by 6 bases, 6 bases remained unmatched. The CDR3 region has the DNA TGTGCCAGCAGTTCGTCCGGGACAGGGGTTCAGCCCCAGCATTTT. Its protein product is CASSSSGTGVQPQHF.

Only a few counts were recorded for this clone. The chain carries TRBV7-2 and TRBJ1-1; 7 nucleotides line up with TRBD1. The germline V gene has CDR1 SGHTA and CDR2 FQGNSA. This CDR3 has 14 residues. The junction had 4 bases not matched to a gene; V was cut back by 5 bases and J by 1 base. The CDR3 coding sequence is TGTGCCAGCAGCCCCGGGACAGCGAACACTGAAGCTTTCTTT. It codes for CASSPGTANTEAFF.

This rearrangement joins TRBV10-1 to TRBJ1-6; no clear D. Per germline, CDR1 WNHNN and CDR2 SYGVQD (reference sequence). CDR3 length equals 13 residues. V gave up 0 bases and J gave up 7 bases, with 4 bases separating them. The CDR3 region is CASSESSNSPLHF. Here the CDR3 DNA reads TGCGCCAGCAGTGAGTCAAGCAATTCACCCCTCCACTTT.

J is TRBJ1-2 and V is TRBV5-1; no firm D call. V was cut by 4 bases and J by 6 bases, with 7 bases left in between. The germline CDR1 and CDR2 sequences are SGHRS and YFSETQ. The CDR3 covers 11 residues. CDR3: CASSPGNGYTF. As DNA, the CDR3 is TGCGCCAGCAGCCCGGGGAATGGCTACACCTTC.

The CDR3 here is CAWSYRAGLSGNTIYF. The CDR3 region has the DNA TGTGCCTGGAGCTATAGGGCAGGACTCTCTGGAAACACCATATATTTT. This sequence joins TRBV30 and TRBJ1-3; D call uncertain. V lost 3 bases and J lost 0, with 15 bases in between. Germline assignment: CDR1 GTSNPN and CDR2 SVGIG (reference sequence). The CDR3 totals 16 residues.

This chain uses TRBV7-9 with TRBJ2-5, with D perhaps given as TRBD1 or TRBD2 (6 bases each). V gave up 1 base and J gave up 5 bases, with 14 bases separating them. The CDR3 has 15 amino acids. CDR1 is SEHNR and CDR2 is FQNEAQ in the germline V gene (reference sequence). The CDR3, as DNA: TGTGCCAGCAGCTTAGAGGGCGGGACATTCGAGACCCAGTACTTC. The encoded protein is CASSLEGGTFETQYF.

A single count supports this clone. V is TRBV7-2 and J is TRBJ1-5; D gene uncertain. V lost 2 bases, J lost 0 bases, and 5 bases lay in between. The CDR3 totals 14 residues. Germline loops: CDR1 SGHTA, CDR2 FQGNSA. The CDR3 DNA reads as TGTGCCAGCAGCTTACAGGTTAGCAATCAGCCCCAGCATTTT. It codes for CASSLQVSNQPQHF.

J is TRBJ2-7 and V is TRBV4-3, with TRBD1 identical over 9 bases. Trimming removed 4 bases from V and 2 bases from J; junction bases left unmatched: 6. Germline CDR1 reads LGHNA; CDR2 reads YSLEER. The CDR3 extends over 15 amino acids. Written as DNA, the CDR3 is TGCGCCAGCAGCCTTCGGACAGGGGCCCCCTACGAGCAGTACTTC. Translation: CASSLRTGAPYEQYF.

The V gene is TRBV20-1, the J gene TRBJ1-5; the D gene is possibly TRBD1 (6 bases). Per the germline V gene, CDR1 is DFQATT and CDR2 is SNEGSKA (reference sequence). The CDR3 spans 18 residues. The V and J ends lost 3 bases and 11 bases respectively, with 32 bases between them. In nucleotides, the CDR3 is TGCAGTGCTAGTATATCCAGCCTCCGGGGCCCGGCTGCAGGGGCCCAGCATTTT. Protein: CSASISSLRGPAAGAQHF.

The CDR3 DNA sequence: TGCGCCAGCAGCCCCGGACAGGGCAGACACGAGCAGTACTTC. Its translation: CASSPGQGRHEQYF. The chain joins TRBV23-1 to TRBJ2-7, with 8 bases fitting TRBD1. TRBV23-1 is recorded as an ORF, its role being uncertain. The V and J ends lost 6 bases and 5 bases, in that order; junction bases with no gene match: 9. The CDR3 covers 14 residues.

The rearrangement links TRBV7-9 to TRBJ1-1, with TRBD1 matching 8 bases. Trimming cost V 6 bases and J 1 base; bases outside gene matches: 4. Per germline, CDR1 SEHNR and CDR2 FQNEAQ (reference sequence). CDR3 length: 14 residues. CDR3 protein: CASRHRGSNTEAFF. CDR3 nucleotides: TGTGCCAGCAGGCACAGGGGGTCGAACACTGAAGCTTTCTTT.